This T cell receptor (beta chain) came from a study of OX40 agonist ivuxolimab in advanced cancers. Overall study context: Ivuxolimab, an antibody that agonizes OX40 (CD134), was administered to the patients.

Germline V gives CDR1 LNHDA, CDR2 SQIVND (reference sequence). Trimming shortened V by 2 bases and J by 10 bases, and 9 bases separated the two germline ends. CDR3 length: 13 amino acids. Broader study findings: Circulating CD4+ and CD8+ T cells showed clonal expansion by week 6 at 0.1 to 3.0 mg/kg. Which antigen the expanded peripheral T cells recognized is unknown.

Patients were excluded for autoimmune disease history or systemic immunosuppression. The protocol was immunoSEQ multiplex PCR, while the TCRdb copy is restricted to in-frame clones and leaves out a portion. The sample lists approximately 46,000 clones, 75% to 80% occurring once. Regarding this clone: Its specificity is not known.

This rearrangement joins TRBV19 to TRBJ1-6, with a tentative D call TRBD1 (6 bases). The sample consisted of CD4+ or CD8+ T cells sorted from blood, taken in a trial of the OX40 agonist ivuxolimab. This sequence originates from an adult with an advanced solid tumor such as melanoma, head and neck, liver or kidney cancer. The CDR3 reads CASSIRQESPLHF. The CDR3 bases are TGTGCCAGTAGTATACGACAGGAATCACCCCTCCACTTT.